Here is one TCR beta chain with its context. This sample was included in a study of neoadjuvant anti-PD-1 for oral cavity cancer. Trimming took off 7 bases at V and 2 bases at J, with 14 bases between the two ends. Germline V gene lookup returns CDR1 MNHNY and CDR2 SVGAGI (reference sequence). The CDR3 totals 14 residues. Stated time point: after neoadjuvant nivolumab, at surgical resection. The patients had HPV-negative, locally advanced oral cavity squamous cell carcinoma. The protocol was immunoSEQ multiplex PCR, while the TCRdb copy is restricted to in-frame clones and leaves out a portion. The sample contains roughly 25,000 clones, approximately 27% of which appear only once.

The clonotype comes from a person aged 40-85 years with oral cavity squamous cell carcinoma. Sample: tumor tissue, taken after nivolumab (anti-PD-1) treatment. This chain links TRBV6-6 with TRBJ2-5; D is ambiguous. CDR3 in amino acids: CASTVQGIQETQYF. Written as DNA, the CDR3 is TGTGCCAGCACCGTTCAAGGGATACAAGAGACCCAGTACTTC.